Shown below are 18 T cell receptor beta chains from a single sample sequenced in a study of shared clonotypes between healthy human individuals. It was CD45RO-negative cells, positively selected for CCR7, that made up naive CD8 cells, with terminally differentiated effector memory CD45RA+ cells excluded. Assay: immunoSEQ multiplex PCR; the TCRdb copy retains only in-frame clones and omits some. The sample shows about 820,000 clones, 90% to 95% of them seen only once. The sample consisted of naive CD8+ T cells sorted from blood. The origin of the receptors is a man aged 30 to 45 in good health.

V gene TRBV9 combines with J gene TRBJ2-1; D is uncertain. Germline V lookup: CDR1 SGDLS, CDR2 YYNGEE. V lost 0 bases to trimming and J lost 5 bases, with 15 bases between them. This CDR3 region has 16 residues. For the CDR3, the DNA is TGTGCCAGCAGCGTAGGAGTCTCCGATTTCCACAATGAGCAGTTCTTC. The encoded protein is CASSVGVSDFHNEQFF.

The chain has TRBV6-5 and TRBJ2-7, with TRBD2 as a possible D gene (5 bases). V was cut by 6 bases and J by 0 bases, with 9 bases left in between. The germline gives CDR1 MNHEY, CDR2 SVGAGI. The CDR3 consists of 13 residues. DNA for the CDR3: TGTGCCAGCAGCTTCCGGGGCTCCTACGAGCAGTACTTC. Protein: CASSFRGSYEQYF.

Regarding this clone: The sample contains more than one DNA sequence encoding this CDR3. This chain connects TRBV29-1 to TRBJ2-1, with D possibly TRBD2 on 6 matching bases. This CDR3 is built from 13 residues. Germline CDR1 is SQVTM and CDR2 is ANQGSEA. V dropped 3 bases and J dropped 2 bases, with 8 bases sitting between them. The CDR3: CSVDGGTYNEQFF. DNA of the CDR3: TGCAGCGTTGATGGGGGGACCTACAATGAGCAGTTCTTC.

CDR3 protein: CASSLHRGQFQETQYF. CDR3 DNA: TGTGCCAGCAGTCTCCATCGTGGACAGTTCCAAGAGACCCAGTACTTC. The rearrangement uses TRBV28 and TRBJ2-5, with D perhaps matching TRBD1 (6 bases). This CDR3 has 16 residues. Germline V gene data show CDR1 as MDHEN and CDR2 as SYDVKM. Trimming took 5 bases from V and 1 from J, leaving 17 bases between them.

This sequence joins TRBV5-6 and TRBJ2-7; TRBD1 is a possible D gene (6 bases). Per the germline V gene, CDR1 is SGHDT and CDR2 is YYEEEE. This CDR3 comprises 15 residues. The V gene lost 0 bases and the J gene lost 3 bases, with 13 bases spanning the gap. The CDR3 reads CASSLEEDRFYEQYF. The CDR3 DNA is TGTGCCAGCAGCTTGGAAGAGGACAGATTCTACGAGCAGTACTTC.

This chain joins TRBV5-1 and TRBJ2-7, with TRBD2 matching 11 bases. The germline gives CDR1 SGHRS, CDR2 YFSETQ. With 3 bases clipped from V and 4 bases from J, the junction kept 12 bases outside the gene matches. CDR3 length: 17 amino acids. As DNA, the CDR3 is TGCGCCAGCAGCTCTATAGCGGGAGGGTCGTCAGCATACGAGCAGTACTTC. This gives the protein CASSSIAGGSSAYEQYF.

This sequence joins TRBV2 and TRBJ2-1; no clear D. The V gene lost 8 bases and the J gene lost 9 bases, with 8 bases spanning the gap. The CDR3 contains 10 residues. CDR1 SNHLY and CDR2 FYNNEI come from the germline V gene. The CDR3 sequence is CASQSIEQFF. The CDR3 DNA follows: TGTGCCAGCCAAAGTATTGAGCAGTTCTTC.

The V and J genes are TRBV27 and TRBJ2-1; 8 bases agree with TRBD2. The V and J ends lost 6 bases and 7 bases, in that order; junction bases with no gene match: 11. CDR1 is MNHEY, CDR2 SMNVEV, per germline (reference sequence). The CDR3 has 15 amino acids. Here the CDR3 reads CASSPIPGGDNEQFF. CDR3 sequence (DNA): TGTGCCAGCAGCCCCATACCGGGAGGGGATAATGAGCAGTTCTTC.

The gene calls are TRBV28 and TRBJ1-2; 8 bases are shared with TRBD1. This CDR3 region has 16 residues. With V trimmed by 7 bases and J by 4 bases, 14 bases remained unmatched. Germline-derived CDR1 and CDR2 are MDHEN and SYDVKM. The CDR3 reads CASTLTGADRVYGYTF. The CDR3 bases are TGTGCCAGCACCCTGACAGGGGCCGACCGAGTCTATGGCTACACCTTC.

CDR3 DNA sequence: TGTGCCAGCAGAGTAGCGTGGGGCTCCTACAATGAGCAGTTCTTC. Translated, it gives CASRVAWGSYNEQFF. The chain joins TRBV6-6 to TRBJ2-1, with D perhaps TRBD2 (5 bases). Germline V gene sequence: CDR1 MNHNY, CDR2 SVGAGI (reference sequence). This CDR3 spans 15 amino acids. The V and J ends lost 6 bases and 0 bases respectively, with 12 bases between them.

V is TRBV4-1 and J is TRBJ1-3, with unresolved D. CDR1 is MGHRA, CDR2 YSYEKL, per germline. Trimming shortened V by 1 base and J by 0 bases, and 16 bases separated the two germline ends. The CDR3 sequence is 18 residues long. The CDR3, as DNA: TGCGCCAGCAGCCAAGTCCCTCTCACAAGGTACTCTGGAAACACCATATATTTT. It codes for CASSQVPLTRYSGNTIYF.

J is TRBJ1-1 and V is TRBV7-9; D gene uncertain. This CDR3 is built from 13 residues. The germline CDR1 and CDR2 sequences are SEHNR and FQNEAQ (reference sequence). Trimming shortened V by 5 bases and J by 3 bases, and 10 bases separated the two germline ends. The CDR3 loop is CASSHLIHTEAFF. CDR3 DNA sequence: TGTGCCAGCAGCCACTTAATTCACACTGAAGCTTTCTTT.

The chain joins TRBV4-1 to TRBJ1-2; TRBD1 matches at 8 bases. V lost 4 bases and J lost 6; bases outside the gene matches: 7. The germline gives CDR1 MGHRA, CDR2 YSYEKL. The CDR3 contains 14 residues. CDR3 amino acids: CASSPAVQGDGYTF. CDR3 sequence (DNA): TGCGCCAGCAGCCCAGCAGTACAGGGGGATGGCTACACCTTC.

The V gene is TRBV11-2, the J gene TRBJ2-5, with 11 bases identical to TRBD2. V was pared by 5 bases and J by 2 bases, with 4 bases of the junction left unmatched. Germline lookup yields CDR1 SGHAT and CDR2 FQNNGV. The CDR3 extends over 15 amino acids. The CDR3 protein is CASSTGTSGQETQYF. The CDR3 DNA reads as TGTGCCAGCAGCACCGGGACTAGCGGACAAGAGACCCAGTACTTC.

The chain is built from TRBV19 and TRBJ1-5; a possible D gene is TRBD1 (6 bases). CDR3 size: 13 residues. Trimming took 4 bases from V and 8 from J, leaving 12 bases between them. Germline CDR1 reads LNHDA; CDR2 reads SQIVND (reference sequence). CDR3 sequence reads: CASSKTGWEPQHF. DNA of the CDR3: TGTGCCAGTAGTAAAACAGGGTGGGAGCCCCAGCATTTT.

The V and J genes are TRBV27 and TRBJ2-1; possible D gene TRBD2, 5 bases. The CDR3 loop spans 14 amino acids. V lost 4 bases, J lost 5 bases, and 12 bases lay in between. CDR1 is MNHEY and CDR2 is SMNVEV in the germline V gene (reference sequence). CDR3: CASSWVSANNEQFF. CDR3 sequence (DNA): TGTGCCAGCAGTTGGGTTAGCGCAAACAATGAGCAGTTCTTC.

The genes are TRBV11-1 and TRBJ2-7; D gene uncertain. Germline V lookup: CDR1 SGHAT, CDR2 FQDESV (reference sequence). V was clipped by 2 bases and J by 6 bases, with 8 bases between them. CDR3 size: 12 residues. CDR3 sequence: CASSLRIGEQYF. As DNA, the CDR3 is TGTGCCAGCAGCTTAAGGATCGGCGAGCAGTACTTC.

For the CDR3, the DNA is TGTGCCAGCAGTTTTAGTGCAGGGTCGAAGGGCTACACCTTC. This sequence encodes CASSFSAGSKGYTF. The chain combines TRBV27 with TRBJ1-2; D is perhaps TRBD1 (5 bases). The CDR3 is 14 residues long. The germline gives CDR1 MNHEY, CDR2 SMNVEV (reference sequence). The ends were cut back, 3 bases at V and 8 bases at J, with 16 bases in the middle.